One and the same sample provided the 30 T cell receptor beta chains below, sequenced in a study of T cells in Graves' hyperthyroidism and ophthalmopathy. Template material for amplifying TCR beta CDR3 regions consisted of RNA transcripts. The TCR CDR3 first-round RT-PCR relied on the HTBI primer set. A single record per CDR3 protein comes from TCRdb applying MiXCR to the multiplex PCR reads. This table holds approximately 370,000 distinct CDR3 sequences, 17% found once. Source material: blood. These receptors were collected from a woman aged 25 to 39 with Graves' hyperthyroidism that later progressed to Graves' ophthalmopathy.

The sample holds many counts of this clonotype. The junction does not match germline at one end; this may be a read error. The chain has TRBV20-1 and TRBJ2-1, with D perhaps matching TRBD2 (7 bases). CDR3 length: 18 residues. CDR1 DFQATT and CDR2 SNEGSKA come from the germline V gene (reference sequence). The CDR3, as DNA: TGCAGTGCGGCCGAGGGGGTTAGCGGCGGCGGGGGCTACGATGAGCAGTTCTTC. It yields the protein CSAAEGVSGGGGYDEQFF.

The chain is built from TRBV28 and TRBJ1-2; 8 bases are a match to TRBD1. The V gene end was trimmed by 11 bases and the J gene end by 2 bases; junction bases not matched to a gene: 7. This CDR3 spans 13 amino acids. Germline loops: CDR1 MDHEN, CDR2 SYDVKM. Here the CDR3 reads CAVRRDRNYGYTF. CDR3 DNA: TGTGCCGTACGCCGGGACAGGAACTATGGCTACACCTTC.

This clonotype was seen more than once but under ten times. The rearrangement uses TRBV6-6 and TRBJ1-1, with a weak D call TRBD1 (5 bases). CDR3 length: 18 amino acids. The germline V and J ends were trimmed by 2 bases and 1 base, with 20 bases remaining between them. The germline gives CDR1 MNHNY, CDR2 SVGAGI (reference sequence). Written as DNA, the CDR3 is TGTGCCAGCAGTTACCCTAGTCTCCAGGACATTGCGAACACTGAAGCTTTCTTT. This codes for CASSYPSLQDIANTEAFF.

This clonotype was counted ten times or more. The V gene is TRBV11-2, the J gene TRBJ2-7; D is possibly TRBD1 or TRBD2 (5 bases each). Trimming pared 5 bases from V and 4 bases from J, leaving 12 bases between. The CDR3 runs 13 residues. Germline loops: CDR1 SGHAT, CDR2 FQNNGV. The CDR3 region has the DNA TGTGCCAGCAGCCTCGATGGGGGTTACGAGCAGTACTTC. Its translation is CASSLDGGYEQYF.

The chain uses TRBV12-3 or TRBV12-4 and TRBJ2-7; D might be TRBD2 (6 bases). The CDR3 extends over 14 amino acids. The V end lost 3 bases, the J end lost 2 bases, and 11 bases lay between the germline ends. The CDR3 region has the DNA TGTGCCAGCAGTTTTGCCGGGGGTACCTACGAGCAGTACTTC. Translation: CASSFAGGTYEQYF.

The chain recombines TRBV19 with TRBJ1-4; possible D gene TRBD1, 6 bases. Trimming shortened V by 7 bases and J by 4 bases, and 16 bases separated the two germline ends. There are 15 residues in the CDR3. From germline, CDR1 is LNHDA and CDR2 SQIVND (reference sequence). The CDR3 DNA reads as TGTGCCAGTAAAATTGCGGGGGCGAGTAATGAAAAACTGTTTTTT. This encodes CASKIAGASNEKLFF.

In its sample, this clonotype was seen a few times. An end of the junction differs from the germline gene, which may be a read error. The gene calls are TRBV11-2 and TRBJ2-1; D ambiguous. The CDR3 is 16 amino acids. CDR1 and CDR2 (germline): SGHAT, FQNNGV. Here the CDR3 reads CASSRRLAHGSGEQSF. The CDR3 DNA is TGTGCCAGCAGCCGCCGGCTGGCTCATGGATCCGGTGAGCAGTCCTTC.

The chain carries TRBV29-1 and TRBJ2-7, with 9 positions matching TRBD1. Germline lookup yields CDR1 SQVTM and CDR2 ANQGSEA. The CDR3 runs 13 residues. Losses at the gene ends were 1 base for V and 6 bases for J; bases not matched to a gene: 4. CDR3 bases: TGCAGCGTTGAAGCGGACAGGGGTTCCGAGCAGTACTTC. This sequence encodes CSVEADRGSEQYF.

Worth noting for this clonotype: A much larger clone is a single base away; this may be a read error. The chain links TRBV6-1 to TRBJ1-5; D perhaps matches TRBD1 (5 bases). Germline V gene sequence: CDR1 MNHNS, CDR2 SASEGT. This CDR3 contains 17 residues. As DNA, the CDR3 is TGTGCCGGCAGTGAACCGGCAGGAGGGGACGGAGATCAGCCCCAGCATTTT. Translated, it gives CAGSEPAGGDGDQPQHF.

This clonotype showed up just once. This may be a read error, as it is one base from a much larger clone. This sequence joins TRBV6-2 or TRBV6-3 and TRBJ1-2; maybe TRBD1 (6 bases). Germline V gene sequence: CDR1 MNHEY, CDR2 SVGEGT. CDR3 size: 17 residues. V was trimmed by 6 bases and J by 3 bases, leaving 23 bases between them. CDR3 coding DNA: TGTGCCAGCAGGGAGGGATACGTGGCAGGGGTGGACTATGGCTACACCTTC. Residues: CASREGYVAGVDYGYTF.

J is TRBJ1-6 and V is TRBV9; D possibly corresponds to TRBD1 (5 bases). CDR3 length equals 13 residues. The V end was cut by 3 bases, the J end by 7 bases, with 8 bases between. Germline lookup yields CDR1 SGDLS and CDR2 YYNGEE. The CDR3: CASSGDLNSPLHF. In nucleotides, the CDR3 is TGTGCCAGCAGCGGGGACCTGAATTCACCCCTCCACTTT.

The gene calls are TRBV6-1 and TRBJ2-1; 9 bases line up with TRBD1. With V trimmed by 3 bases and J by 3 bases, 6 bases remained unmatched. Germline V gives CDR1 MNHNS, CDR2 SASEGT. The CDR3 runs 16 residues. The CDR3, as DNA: TGTGCCAGCAGTGAGCCCTCGGGACAGGGCTACAATGAGCAGTTCTTC. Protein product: CASSEPSGQGYNEQFF.

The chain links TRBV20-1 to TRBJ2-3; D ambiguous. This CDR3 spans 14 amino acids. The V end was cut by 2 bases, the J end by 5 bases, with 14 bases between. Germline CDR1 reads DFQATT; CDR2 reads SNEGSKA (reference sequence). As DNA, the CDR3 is TGCAGTGCTAGAATGGGTTCCCGAGGAGATACGCAGTATTTT. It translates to CSARMGSRGDTQYF.

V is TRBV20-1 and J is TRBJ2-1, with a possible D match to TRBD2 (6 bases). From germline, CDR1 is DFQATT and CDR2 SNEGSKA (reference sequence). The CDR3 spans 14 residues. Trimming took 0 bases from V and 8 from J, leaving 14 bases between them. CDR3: CSAREKTSIYEQFF. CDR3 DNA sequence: TGCAGTGCTAGAGAAAAGACTAGTATATATGAGCAGTTCTTC.

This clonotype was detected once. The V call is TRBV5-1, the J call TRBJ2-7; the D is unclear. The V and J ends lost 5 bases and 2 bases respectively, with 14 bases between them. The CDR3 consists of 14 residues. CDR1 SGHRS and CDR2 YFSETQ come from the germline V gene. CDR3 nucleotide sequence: TGCGCCAGCAGTCCCGGACCCCCGGCCTACGAGCAGTACTTC. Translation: CASSPGPPAYEQYF. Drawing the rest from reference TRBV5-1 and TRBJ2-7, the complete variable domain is KAGVTQTPRYLIKTRGQQVTLSCSPISGHRSVSWYQQTPGQGLQFLFEYFSETQRNKGNFPGRFSGRQFSNSRSEMNVSTLELGDSALYLCASSPGPPAYEQYFGPGTRLTVT.

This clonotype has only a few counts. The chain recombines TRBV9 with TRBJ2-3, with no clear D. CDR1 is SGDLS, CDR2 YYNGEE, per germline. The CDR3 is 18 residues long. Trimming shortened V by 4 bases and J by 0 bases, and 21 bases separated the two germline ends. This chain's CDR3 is CASSKTQGPRSSTDTQYF. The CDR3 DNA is TGTGCCAGCAGCAAAACGCAAGGTCCGCGGTCGAGCACAGATACGCAGTATTTT.

For the CDR3, the DNA is TGTGCCAGCAGTTTAAAAGACTATGGCTACACCTTC. Protein product: CASSLKDYGYTF. The rearrangement uses TRBV28 and TRBJ1-2; no clear D. The CDR3 has 12 amino acids. From germline, CDR1 is MDHEN and CDR2 SYDVKM. The V end lost 2 bases, the J end lost 3 bases, and 4 bases lay between the germline ends.

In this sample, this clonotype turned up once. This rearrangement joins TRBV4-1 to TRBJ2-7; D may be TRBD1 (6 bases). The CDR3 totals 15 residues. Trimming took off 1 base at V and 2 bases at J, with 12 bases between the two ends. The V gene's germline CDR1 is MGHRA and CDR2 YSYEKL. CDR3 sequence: CASSQVDTGTYEQYF. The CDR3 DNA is TGCGCCAGCAGCCAAGTTGATACAGGGACCTACGAGCAGTACTTC.

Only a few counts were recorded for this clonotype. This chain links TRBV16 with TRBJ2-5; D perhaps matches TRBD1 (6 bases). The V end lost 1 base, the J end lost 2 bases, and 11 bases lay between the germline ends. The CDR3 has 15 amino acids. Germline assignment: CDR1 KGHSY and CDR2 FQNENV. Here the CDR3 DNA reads TGTGCCAGCAGCCAATGGCCCAGGGGACAAGAGACCCAGTACTTC. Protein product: CASSQWPRGQETQYF.

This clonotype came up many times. The DNA for the CDR3 is TGTGCCAGCAGTTCATGGACTAGCGGGGTATCACCCTCTAGCACAGATACGCAGTATTTT. It is translated as CASSSWTSGVSPSSTDTQYF. This chain uses TRBV28 with TRBJ2-3, with 12 bases identical to TRBD2. J gave up 0 bases and V 4 bases, and 14 bases lay outside the gene matches. CDR1 and CDR2 (germline): MDHEN, SYDVKM. This CDR3 comprises 20 residues. Full variable domain (outside the CDR3, taken from reference TRBV28 and TRBJ2-3): DVKVTQSSRYLVKRTGEKVFLECVQDMDHENMFWYRQDPGLGLRLIYFSYDVKMKEKGDIPEGYSVSREKKERFSLILESASTNQTSMYLCASSSWTSGVSPSSTDTQYFGPGTRLTVL.

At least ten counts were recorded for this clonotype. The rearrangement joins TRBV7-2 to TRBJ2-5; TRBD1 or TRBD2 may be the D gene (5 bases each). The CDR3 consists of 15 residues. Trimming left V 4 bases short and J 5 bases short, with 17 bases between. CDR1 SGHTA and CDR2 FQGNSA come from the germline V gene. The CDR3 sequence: CASSSGASRAETQYF. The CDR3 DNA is TGTGCCAGCAGCTCTGGGGCTAGCCGGGCGGAGACCCAGTACTTC.

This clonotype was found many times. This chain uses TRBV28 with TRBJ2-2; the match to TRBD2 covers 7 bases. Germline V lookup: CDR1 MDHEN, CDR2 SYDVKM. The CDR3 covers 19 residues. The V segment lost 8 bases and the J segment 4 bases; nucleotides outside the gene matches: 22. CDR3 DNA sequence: TGTGCCAGCTCGTCCCCCGGACTAGTTGGGGGGAGGGGCACCGGGGAGCTGTTTTTT. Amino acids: CASSSPGLVGGRGTGELFF.

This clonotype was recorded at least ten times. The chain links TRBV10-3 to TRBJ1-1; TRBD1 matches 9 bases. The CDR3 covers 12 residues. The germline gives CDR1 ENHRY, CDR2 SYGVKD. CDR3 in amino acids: CANGQGSTEAFF. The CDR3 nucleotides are TGTGCTAACGGACAGGGGTCCACTGAAGCTTTCTTT.

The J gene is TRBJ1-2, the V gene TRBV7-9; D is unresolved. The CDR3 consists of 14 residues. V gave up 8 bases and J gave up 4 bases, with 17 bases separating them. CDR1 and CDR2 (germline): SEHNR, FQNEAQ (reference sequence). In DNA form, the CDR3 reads TGTGCCAGCTCCTCCCGGGAGAACTCCTATGGCTACACCTTC. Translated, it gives CASSSRENSYGYTF.

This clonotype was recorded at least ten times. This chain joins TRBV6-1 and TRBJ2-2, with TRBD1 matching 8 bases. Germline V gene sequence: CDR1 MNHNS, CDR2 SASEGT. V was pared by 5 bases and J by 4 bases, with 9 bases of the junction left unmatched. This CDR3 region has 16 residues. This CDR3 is CASSNTGGSVTGELFF. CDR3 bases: TGTGCCAGCAGTAATACAGGGGGATCGGTCACCGGGGAGCTGTTTTTT.

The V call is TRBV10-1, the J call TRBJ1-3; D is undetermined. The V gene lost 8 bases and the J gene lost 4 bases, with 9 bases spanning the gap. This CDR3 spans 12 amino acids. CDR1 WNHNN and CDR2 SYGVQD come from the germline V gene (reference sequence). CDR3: CASQFEGNTIYF. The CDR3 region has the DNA TGCGCCAGCCAGTTTGAGGGAAACACCATATATTTT.

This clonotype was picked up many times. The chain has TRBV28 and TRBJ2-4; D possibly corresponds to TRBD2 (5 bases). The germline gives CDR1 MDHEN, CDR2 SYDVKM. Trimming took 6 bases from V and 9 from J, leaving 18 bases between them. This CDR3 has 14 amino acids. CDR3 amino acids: CASRTTGLITIQYF. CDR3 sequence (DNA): TGTGCCAGCAGGACCACCGGACTGATCACCATTCAGTACTTC.

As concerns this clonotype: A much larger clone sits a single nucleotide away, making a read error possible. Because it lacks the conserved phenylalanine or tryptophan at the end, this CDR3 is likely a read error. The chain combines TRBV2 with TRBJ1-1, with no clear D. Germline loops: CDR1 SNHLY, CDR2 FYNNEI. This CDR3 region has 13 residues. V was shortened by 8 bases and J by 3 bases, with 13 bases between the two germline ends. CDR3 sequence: CASGTEVYTEAFL. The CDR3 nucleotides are TGTGCCAGCGGCACAGAAGTATACACTGAAGCTTTCCTT.

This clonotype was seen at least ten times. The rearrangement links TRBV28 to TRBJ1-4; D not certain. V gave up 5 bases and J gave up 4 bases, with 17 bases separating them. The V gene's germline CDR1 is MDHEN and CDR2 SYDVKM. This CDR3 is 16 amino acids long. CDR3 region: CASSTPDVALNEKLFF. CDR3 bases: TGTGCCAGCAGTACCCCAGATGTCGCTCTTAATGAAAAACTGTTTTTT.

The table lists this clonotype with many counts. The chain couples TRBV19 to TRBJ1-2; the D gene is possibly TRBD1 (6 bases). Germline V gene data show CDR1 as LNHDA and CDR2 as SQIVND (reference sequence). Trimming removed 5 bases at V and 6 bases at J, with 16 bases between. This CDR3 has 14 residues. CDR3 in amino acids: CASSLLRDTDGYTF. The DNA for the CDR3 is TGTGCCAGTAGTCTCCTAAGGGACACTGATGGCTACACCTTC.